The 7 T cell receptor beta chains in this list originate from one sample, sequenced in a study of Graves' ophthalmopathy and Graves' hyperthyroidism. RNA served as the template for amplifying TCR beta CDR3 regions. HTBI primers were employed in first-round RT-PCR, then a second-round multiplex PCR followed. From the multiplex PCR reads, TCRdb called clonotypes with MiXCR, one entry per CDR3 protein. The profile covers 360,000 or so distinct CDR3 sequences, with 15% to 20% appearing a single time and about 1.6% taken by the ten largest. The sample consisted of peripheral blood. All receptors derive from a woman between 18 and 29 years old with Graves' ophthalmopathy.

Many counts were recorded for this clonotype. The chain uses TRBV7-2 and TRBJ2-2, with D possibly being TRBD1 or TRBD2 (7 bases each). V lost 5 bases and J 5 bases, leaving 18 bases between the germline ends. The CDR3 consists of 16 residues. The germline V gene encodes CDR1 SGHTA and CDR2 FQGNSA. CDR3 nucleotides: TGTGCCAGCAGCGGCCGAGGGGGCGGGAGAACCGGGGAGCTGTTTTTT. The encoded protein is CASSGRGGGRTGELFF. Based on the CDR3 plus reference TRBV7-2 and TRBJ2-2, the full variable domain is GAGVSQSPSNKVTEKGKDVELRCDPISGHTALYWYRQSLGQGLEFLIYFQGNSAPDKSGLPSDRFSAERTGGSVSTLTIQRTQQEDSAVYLCASSGRGGGRTGELFFGEGSRLTVL.

The sample holds many counts of this clonotype. The chain is built from TRBV12-3 or TRBV12-4 and TRBJ2-5; D might be TRBD1 (6 bases). CDR3 size: 14 residues. Between the trimmed V and J ends, which lost 4 bases and 4 bases, there was a span of 13 bases. Here the CDR3 DNA reads TGTGCCAGCAGTTCCTCGACAGGAGGAGAGACCCAGTACTTC. It encodes CASSSSTGGETQYF.

A few counts support this clonotype. V is TRBV6-5 and J is TRBJ1-2; 10 nucleotides line up with TRBD1. This CDR3 has 16 residues. V was pared by 2 bases and J by 7 bases, with 10 bases of the junction left unmatched. The germline gives CDR1 MNHEY, CDR2 SVGAGI. This CDR3 reads CASSYLGQGKVGGYTF. CDR3 bases: TGTGCCAGCAGTTACCTGGGACAGGGGAAGGTTGGTGGCTACACCTTC.

This clonotype was counted at least ten times. In DNA, the CDR3 is TGTGCCAGCAGTTTGGACACTGAAGCTTTCTTT. Encoded protein: CASSLDTEAFF. J is TRBJ1-1 and V is TRBV28; D is ambiguous. Trimming removed 3 bases at V and 3 bases at J, with 2 bases between. Germline CDR1 reads MDHEN; CDR2 reads SYDVKM. CDR3 length equals 11 residues.

This clonotype occurred many times. The chain has TRBV29-1 and TRBJ1-2; D not resolved. This CDR3 comprises 12 residues. Trimming pared 1 base from V and 4 bases from J, leaving 7 bases between. CDR1 SQVTM and CDR2 ANQGSEA come from the germline V gene. The CDR3 protein is CSVEGQAYGYTF. The CDR3 DNA reads TGCAGCGTTGAAGGCCAGGCCTATGGCTACACCTTC.

This clonotype has a handful of counts. CDR3 region: CASSPMGDYGYTF. The DNA of the CDR3 is TGCGCCAGCAGCCCCATGGGGGACTATGGCTACACCTTC. This chain uses TRBV4-3 with TRBJ1-2; TRBD1 might be the D (5 bases). Trimming stripped 4 bases from V and 3 bases from J, with 9 bases between. CDR1 and CDR2 from the germline V gene are LGHNA and YSLEER. The CDR3 sequence is 13 residues long.

This clonotype came up many times. This chain joins TRBV24-1 and TRBJ2-7, with TRBD1 matching 8 bases. The length of the CDR3 is 13 residues. Germline CDR1 reads KGHDR; CDR2 reads SFDVKD. J lost 2 bases, V lost 7 bases, and 3 bases had no gene match. In nucleotides, the CDR3 is TGTGCCACCAGGGGACAGGATACCTACGAGCAGTACTTC. Translation: CATRGQDTYEQYF.